This TCR beta chain was identified in a study of T cells in Graves' hyperthyroidism and ophthalmopathy. Each diagnosis drew on symptoms, thyroxine, TRAb, thyroid ultrasound and orbital computed tomography findings. The investigators amplified TCR beta CDR3 regions from RNA transcripts. The HTBI primer set served for first-round RT-PCR of the TCR CDR3. TCRdb passed the multiplex PCR reads through MiXCR, listing each CDR3 protein once. The table lists roughly 580,000 distinct CDR3 sequences, roughly 14% of them singletons. Findings and limits, study-wide: The authors' 13 V-J model separated ophthalmopathy from stable hyperthyroidism.

Germline CDR1 is LNHNV and CDR2 is YYDKDF (reference sequence). The CDR3 has 15 residues. V was clipped by 0 bases and J by 2 bases; unmatched bases: 3. Comments on this clonotype: Its antigen is as yet unknown.

Sequenced input: blood. The sequence derives from a woman in her thirties with Graves' hyperthyroidism that later progressed to Graves' ophthalmopathy. This sequence joins TRBV15 and TRBJ2-5; 7 bases align to TRBD2. As DNA, the CDR3 is TGTGCCACCAGCAGAGATGGGGGGGGGCAAGAGACCCAGTACTTC. Its protein is CATSRDGGGQETQYF. The full variable domain, in which reference TRBV15 and TRBJ2-5 provide the parts outside the CDR3, is DAMVIQNPRYQVTQFGKPVTLSCSQTLNHNVMYWYQQKSSQAPKLLFHYYDKDFNNEADTPDNFQSRRPNTSFCFLDIRSPGLGDTAMYLCATSRDGGGQETQYFGPGTRLLVL.